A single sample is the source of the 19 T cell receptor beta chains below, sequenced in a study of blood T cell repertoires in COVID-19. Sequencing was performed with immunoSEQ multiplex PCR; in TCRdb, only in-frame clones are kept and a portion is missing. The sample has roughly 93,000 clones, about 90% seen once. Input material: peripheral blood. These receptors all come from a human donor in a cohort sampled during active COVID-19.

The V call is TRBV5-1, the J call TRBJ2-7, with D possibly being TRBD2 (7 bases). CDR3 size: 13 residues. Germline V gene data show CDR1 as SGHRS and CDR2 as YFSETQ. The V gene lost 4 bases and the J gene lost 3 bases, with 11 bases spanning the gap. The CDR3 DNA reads TGCGCCAGCAGCGAGGGAGGGGGCTACGAGCAGTACTTC. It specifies CASSEGGGYEQYF.

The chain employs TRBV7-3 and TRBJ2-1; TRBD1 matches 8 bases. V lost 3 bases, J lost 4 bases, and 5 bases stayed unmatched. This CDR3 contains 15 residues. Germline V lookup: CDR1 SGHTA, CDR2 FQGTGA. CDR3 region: CASSFGTGGYNEQFF. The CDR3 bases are TGTGCCAGCAGCTTCGGTACAGGGGGATACAATGAGCAGTTCTTC.

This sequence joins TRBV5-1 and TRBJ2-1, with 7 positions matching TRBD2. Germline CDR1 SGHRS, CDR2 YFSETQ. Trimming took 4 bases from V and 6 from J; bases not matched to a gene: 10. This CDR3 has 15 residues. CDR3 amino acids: CASSATGTTSNEQFF. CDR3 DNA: TGCGCCAGCAGCGCCACGGGGACTACATCCAATGAGCAGTTCTTC. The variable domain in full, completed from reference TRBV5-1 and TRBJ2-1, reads KAGVTQTPRYLIKTRGQQVTLSCSPISGHRSVSWYQQTPGQGLQFLFEYFSETQRNKGNFPGRFSGRQFSNSRSEMNVSTLELGDSALYLCASSATGTTSNEQFFGPGTRLTVL.

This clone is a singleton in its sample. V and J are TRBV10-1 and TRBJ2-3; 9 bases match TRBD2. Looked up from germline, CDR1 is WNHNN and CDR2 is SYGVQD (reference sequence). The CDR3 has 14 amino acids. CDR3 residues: CVTRGTSFGDTQYF. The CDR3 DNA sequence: TGCGTCACGAGAGGGACTAGCTTTGGAGATACGCAGTATTTT.

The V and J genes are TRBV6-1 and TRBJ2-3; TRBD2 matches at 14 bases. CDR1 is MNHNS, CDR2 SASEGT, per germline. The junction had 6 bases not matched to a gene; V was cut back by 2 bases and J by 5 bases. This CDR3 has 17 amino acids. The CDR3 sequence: CASSEPGLAGEVDTQYF. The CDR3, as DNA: TGTGCCAGCAGTGAACCGGGACTAGCGGGAGAGGTAGATACGCAGTATTTT.

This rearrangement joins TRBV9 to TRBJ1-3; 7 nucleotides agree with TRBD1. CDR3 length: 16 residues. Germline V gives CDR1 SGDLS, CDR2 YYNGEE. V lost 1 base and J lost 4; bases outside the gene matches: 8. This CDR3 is CASSVLEGAPGNTIYF. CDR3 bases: TGTGCCAGCAGCGTATTAGAGGGGGCGCCAGGAAACACCATATATTTT.

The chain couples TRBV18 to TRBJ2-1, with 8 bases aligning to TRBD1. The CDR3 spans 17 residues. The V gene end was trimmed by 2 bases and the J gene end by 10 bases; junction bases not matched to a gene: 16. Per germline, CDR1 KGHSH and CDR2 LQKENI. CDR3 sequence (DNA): TGTGCCAGCTCACCATACCTAAGTGACAGGACAGGGTTGGAGCAGTTCTTC. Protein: CASSPYLSDRTGLEQFF.

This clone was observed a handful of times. CDR3 in DNA: TGTGCCAGCAGCCCCGGGACTCCCACGAGCCAGACCCAGTACTTC. It yields the protein CASSPGTPTSQTQYF. V and J are TRBV7-9 and TRBJ2-5, with a weak D call TRBD2 (6 bases). The CDR3 runs 15 residues. V was pared by 5 bases and J by 6 bases, with 19 bases between. From germline, CDR1 is SEHNR and CDR2 FQNEAQ (reference sequence).

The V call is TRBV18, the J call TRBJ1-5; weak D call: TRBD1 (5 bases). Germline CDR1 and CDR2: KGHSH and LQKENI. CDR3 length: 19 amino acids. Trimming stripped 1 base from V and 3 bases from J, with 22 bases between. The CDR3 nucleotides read TGTGCCAGCTCACCACTAAATATCCGGGTCCAGGGTAACAATCAGCCCCAGCATTTT. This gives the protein CASSPLNIRVQGNNQPQHF.

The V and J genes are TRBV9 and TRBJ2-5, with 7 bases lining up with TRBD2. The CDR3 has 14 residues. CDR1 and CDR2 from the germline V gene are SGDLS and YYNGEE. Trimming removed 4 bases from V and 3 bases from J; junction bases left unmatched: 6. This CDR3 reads CASSPGTIKETQYF. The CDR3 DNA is TGTGCCAGCAGCCCCGGGACTATAAAAGAGACCCAGTACTTC.

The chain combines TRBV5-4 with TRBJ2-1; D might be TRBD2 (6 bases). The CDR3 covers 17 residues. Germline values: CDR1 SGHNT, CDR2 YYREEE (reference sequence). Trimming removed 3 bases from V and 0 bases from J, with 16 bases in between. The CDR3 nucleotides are TGTGCCAGCAGCTACTCTTTCGGGAGCCACTCCTACAATGAGCAGTTCTTC. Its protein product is CASSYSFGSHSYNEQFF.

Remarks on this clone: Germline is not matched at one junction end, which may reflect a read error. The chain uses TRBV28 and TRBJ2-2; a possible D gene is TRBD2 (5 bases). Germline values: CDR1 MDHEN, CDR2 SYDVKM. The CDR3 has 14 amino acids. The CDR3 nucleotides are TGTGCCAGCACCCCGACCGTGAAGATCGGGGAGTTGTTTTTT. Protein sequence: CASTPTVKIGELFF.

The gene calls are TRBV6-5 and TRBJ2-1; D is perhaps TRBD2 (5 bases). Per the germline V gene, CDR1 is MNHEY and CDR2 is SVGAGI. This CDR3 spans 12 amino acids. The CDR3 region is CAGGPRGYEQFF. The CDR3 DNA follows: TGTGCGGGCGGCCCCCGGGGTTATGAGCAGTTCTTC.

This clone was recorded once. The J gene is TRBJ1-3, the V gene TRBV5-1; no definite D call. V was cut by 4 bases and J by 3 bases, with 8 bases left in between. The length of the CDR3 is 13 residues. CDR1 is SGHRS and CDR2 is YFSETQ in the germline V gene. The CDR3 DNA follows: TGCGCCAGCAGCGTCGACATTGGAAACACCATATATTTT. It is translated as CASSVDIGNTIYF.

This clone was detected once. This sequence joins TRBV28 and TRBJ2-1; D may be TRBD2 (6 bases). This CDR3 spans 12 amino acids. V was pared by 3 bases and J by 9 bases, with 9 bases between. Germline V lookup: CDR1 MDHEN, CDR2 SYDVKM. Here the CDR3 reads CASSFPGGEQFF. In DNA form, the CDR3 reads TGTGCCAGCAGTTTCCCCGGGGGTGAGCAGTTCTTC. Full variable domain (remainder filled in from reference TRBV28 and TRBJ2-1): DVKVTQSSRYLVKRTGEKVFLECVQDMDHENMFWYRQDPGLGLRLIYFSYDVKMKEKGDIPEGYSVSREKKERFSLILESASTNQTSMYLCASSFPGGEQFFGPGTRLTVL.

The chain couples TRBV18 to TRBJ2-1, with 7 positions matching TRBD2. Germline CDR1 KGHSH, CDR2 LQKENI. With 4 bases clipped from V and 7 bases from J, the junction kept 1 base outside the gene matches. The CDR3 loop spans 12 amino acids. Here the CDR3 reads CASSRGGNEQFF. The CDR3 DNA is TGTGCCAGCTCACGGGGGGGGAATGAGCAGTTCTTC.

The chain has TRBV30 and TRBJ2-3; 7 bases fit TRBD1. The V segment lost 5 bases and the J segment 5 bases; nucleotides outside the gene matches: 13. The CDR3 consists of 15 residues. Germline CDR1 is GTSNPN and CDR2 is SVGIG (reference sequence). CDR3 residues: CAWVDRTRTRDTQYF. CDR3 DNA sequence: TGTGCCTGGGTGGACAGGACCCGAACTAGAGATACGCAGTATTTT.

The CDR3 loop reads CASSSADTRPYNEQFF. The CDR3 nucleotides read TGTGCCAGCAGTTCCGCCGACACAAGACCCTACAATGAGCAGTTCTTC. The V call is TRBV6-2 or TRBV6-3, the J call TRBJ2-1; no clear D. V lost 4 bases to trimming and J lost 2 bases, with 15 bases between them. This CDR3 has 16 residues. Germline CDR1 and CDR2: MNHEY and SVGEGT.

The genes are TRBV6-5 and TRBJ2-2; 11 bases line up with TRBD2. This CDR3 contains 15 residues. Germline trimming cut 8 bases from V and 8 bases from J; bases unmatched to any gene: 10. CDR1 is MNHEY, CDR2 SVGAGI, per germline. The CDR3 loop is CASWTSGHSRGELFF. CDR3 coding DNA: TGTGCCAGCTGGACTAGCGGGCACTCTAGGGGGGAGCTGTTTTTT.